These T cell receptor beta chains were read from a single sample in a study of OX40 agonist ivuxolimab in advanced cancers. TCRdb's copy holds only in-frame clones and misses some; the assay was immunoSEQ multiplex PCR. This table holds roughly 70,000 clones, around 84% found once. The sample in question was CD4+ or CD8+ T cells sorted from blood, obtained in a trial of the OX40 agonist ivuxolimab. These receptors all come from an adult with an advanced solid tumor such as melanoma, head and neck, liver or kidney cancer. Each CDR3 is given with its conserved first and last residue. D genes are given only for firm matches. Not every row has a clone size; where given, it reads once, few, many or a size class.

TRBV27	TRBD2	TRBJ2-1	.	TGTGCCAGCAGTTTACCTAGCGGGGGGGTAGAAGAGCAGTTCTTC	CASSLPSGGVEEQFF
TRBV5-5	.	TRBJ1-5	.	TGTGCCAGCAGCTTGGAGGGAGGGGGTCAGCCCCAGCATTTT	CASSLEGGGQPQHF
TRBV7-3	.	TRBJ2-1	.	TGTGCCAGCAGCCGCACCCCCAATGAGCAGTTCTTC	CASSRTPNEQFF
TRBV28	TRBD1	TRBJ2-1	.	TGTGCCAGCAGGCCCAACAGGGGGTGGAATGAGCAGTTCTTC	CASRPNRGWNEQFF
TRBV30	.	TRBJ1-2	.	TGTGCCTGGAGTGACGTAGGGCAGAATGGCTACACCTTC	CAWSDVGQNGYTF
TRBV30	.	TRBJ1-6	.	TGTGCCTGGGGACAGCAACATAATTCACCCCTCCACTTT	CAWGQQHNSPLHF
TRBV5-6	.	TRBJ2-6	.	TGTGCCAGCAGCTTCCAGGGGTCCGGGGCCAACGTCCTGACTTTC	CASSFQGSGANVLTF
TRBV18	TRBD1	TRBJ1-3	.	TGTGCCAGCTCACCCGGACAGGGCTCTGGAAACACCATATATTTT	CASSPGQGSGNTIYF
TRBV7-2	.	TRBJ2-1	.	TGTGCCAGCGGTCCAGGGCCCTTGGATGAGCAGTTCTTC	CASGPGPLDEQFF
TRBV11-3	TRBD2	TRBJ2-3	.	TGTGCCAGCAGCTTAGGTGAACTAGCGGGAGGGACAGATACGCAGTATTTT	CASSLGELAGGTDTQYF
TRBV7-9	TRBD2	TRBJ2-7	.	TGTGCCAGCAGCTCTAGCGGGGGCCTCTCCTACGAGCAGTACTTC	CASSSSGGLSYEQYF
TRBV4-1	TRBD1	TRBJ1-5	.	TGCGCCAGCAGCCACCGGGACAGGGGATCGGGTCAGCCCCAGCATTTT	CASSHRDRGSGQPQHF
TRBV7-5	.	TRBJ2-1	.	TGTGTCAGAAGCTTAATGTCCCCGCGCGGCCCAACCTACAATGAGCAGTTCTTC	CVRSLMSPRGPTYNEQFF
TRBV5-1	.	TRBJ1-1	.	TGCGCCAGCAGCTTGCCCGCCCGATCGCAGGCTGAAGCTTTCTTT	CASSLPARSQAEAFF
TRBV2	.	TRBJ1-1	.	TGTGCTTTTGGGGTGGAGTTCGACACTGAAGCTTTCTTT	CAFGVEFDTEAFF
TRBV21-1	.	TRBJ2-7	.	TGTGCCAGCAGCAAACCATCCTACGAGCAGTACTTC	CASSKPSYEQYF
TRBV9	.	TRBJ2-5	.	TGTGCCAGCAGCCCAGGCCTCTGGGGGGCCCAGTACTTC	CASSPGLWGAQYF
TRBV9	TRBD1	TRBJ1-5	.	TGTGCCAGCAGCGCTTCGGGACAGGCCACGGAGCCCCAGCATTTT	CASSASGQATEPQHF
TRBV7-9	TRBD1	TRBJ2-2	.	TGTGCCAGCAGCTCAGCCCGGGACAGGGGACTTGACACCGGGGAGCTGTTTTTT	CASSSARDRGLDTGELFF
TRBV6-5	.	TRBJ1-1	.	TGTGCCAGCAGAGCCTCGGGGGTAGTGACTGAAGCTTTCTTT	CASRASGVVTEAFF
TRBV4-2	.	TRBJ1-4	.	TGTGCCAGCAACCGACAGCTTAATGAAAAACTGTTTTTT	CASNRQLNEKLFF
TRBV4-1	.	TRBJ2-5	.	TGCGCCAGCAGCCAAGTGGGGACGAACCAAGAGACCCAGTACTTC	CASSQVGTNQETQYF
TRBV7-2	TRBD1	TRBJ2-1	.	TGTGCCAGCAGCTTAAGTCCAGGGGGCACGACCGATGAGCAGTTCTTC	CASSLSPGGTTDEQFF
TRBV19	TRBD1	TRBJ1-2	few	TGTGCCAGTAAGGAGACAGGGGATGTAAGGGGCTACACCTTC	CASKETGDVRGYTF
TRBV5-1	.	TRBJ2-1	.	TGCGCCAGCAGCTTGGAAGTTGGCCCCTACAATGAGCAGTTCTTC	CASSLEVGPYNEQFF
TRBV9	.	TRBJ2-3	.	TGTGCCAGCAGCACCCGGCCCACAGATACGCAGTATTTT	CASSTRPTDTQYF
TRBV5-6	.	TRBJ2-3	.	TGTGCCAGCAGCTCCCCCCTCCCGGGAAGCACAGATACGCAGTATTTT	CASSSPLPGSTDTQYF
TRBV5-1	.	TRBJ2-5	.	TGCGCCAGCAGCCAAGCCTTGGGCCAAGAGACCCAGTACTTC	CASSQALGQETQYF
TRBV30	TRBD1	TRBJ1-4	.	TGTGCCTGGCAGCCTTTACAGGGGGCCGTGGGTGAAAAACTGTTTTTT	CAWQPLQGAVGEKLFF
TRBV27	.	TRBJ2-3	.	TGTGCCAGCAGTTGGGAAGCGAGCACAGATACGCAGTATTTT	CASSWEASTDTQYF
TRBV5-4	.	TRBJ1-2	once	TGTGCCAGCAGCGCCGGGGAATACTATGGCTACACCTTC	CASSAGEYYGYTF
TRBV10-1	TRBD1	TRBJ2-7	once	TGCGCCAGCCCCTGGACAGGGGAACAACGCTCCTACGAGCAGTACTTC	CASPWTGEQRSYEQYF
TRBV7-3	.	TRBJ1-1	.	TGTGCCAGCAGCTTCAAGGGGCGGTTGAACACTGAAGCTTTCTTT	CASSFKGRLNTEAFF
TRBV5-1	.	TRBJ2-7	.	TGCGCCAGCAGCCGGGACGGGCGTCCCTACGAGCAGTACTTC	CASSRDGRPYEQYF